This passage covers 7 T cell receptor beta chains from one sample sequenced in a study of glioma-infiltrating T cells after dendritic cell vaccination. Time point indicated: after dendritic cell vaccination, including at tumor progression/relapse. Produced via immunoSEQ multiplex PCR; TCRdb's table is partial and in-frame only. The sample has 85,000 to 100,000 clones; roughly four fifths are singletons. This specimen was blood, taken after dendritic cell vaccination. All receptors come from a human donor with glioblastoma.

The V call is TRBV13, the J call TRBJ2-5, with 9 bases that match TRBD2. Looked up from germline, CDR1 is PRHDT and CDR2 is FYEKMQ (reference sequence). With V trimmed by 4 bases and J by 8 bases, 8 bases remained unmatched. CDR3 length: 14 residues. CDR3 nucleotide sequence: TGTGCCAGCAGCTCCCAAGGTAGCGGGGGCACCCAGTACTTC. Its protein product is CASSSQGSGGTQYF.

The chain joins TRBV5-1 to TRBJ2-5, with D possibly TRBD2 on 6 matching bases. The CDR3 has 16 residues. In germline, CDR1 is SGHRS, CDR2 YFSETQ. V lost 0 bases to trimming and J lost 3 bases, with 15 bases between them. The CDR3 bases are TGCGCCAGCAGCTTGGGGGGTAGCGGATTAAAAGAGACCCAGTACTTC. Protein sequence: CASSLGGSGLKETQYF.

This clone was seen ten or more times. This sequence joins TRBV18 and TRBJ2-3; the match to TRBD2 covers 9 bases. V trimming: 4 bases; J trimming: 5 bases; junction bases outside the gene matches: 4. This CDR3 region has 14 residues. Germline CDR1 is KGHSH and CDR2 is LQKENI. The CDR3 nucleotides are TGTGCCAGCTCACTATCGCGGGGGGGAGATACGCAGTATTTT. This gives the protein CASSLSRGGDTQYF.

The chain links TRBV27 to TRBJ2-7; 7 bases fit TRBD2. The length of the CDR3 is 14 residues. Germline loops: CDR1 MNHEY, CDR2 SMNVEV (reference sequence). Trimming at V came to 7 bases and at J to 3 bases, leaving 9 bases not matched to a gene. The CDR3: CASKARGGGYEQYF. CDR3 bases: TGTGCCAGCAAAGCCCGGGGCGGGGGCTACGAGCAGTACTTC.

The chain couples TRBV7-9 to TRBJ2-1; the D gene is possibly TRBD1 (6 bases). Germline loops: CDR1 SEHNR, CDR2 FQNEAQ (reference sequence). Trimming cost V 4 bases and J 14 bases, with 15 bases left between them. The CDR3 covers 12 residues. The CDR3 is CASSSGTRNKFF. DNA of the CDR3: TGTGCCAGCAGCTCCGGGACAAGGAATAAGTTCTTC.

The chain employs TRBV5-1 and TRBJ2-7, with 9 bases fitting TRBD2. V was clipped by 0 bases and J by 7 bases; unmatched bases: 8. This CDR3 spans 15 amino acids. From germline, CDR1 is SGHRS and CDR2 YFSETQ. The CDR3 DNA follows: TGCGCCAGCAGCTTGGAGGCTAGCGGGGCCTCGGAGCAGTACGTC. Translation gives CASSLEASGASEQYV.

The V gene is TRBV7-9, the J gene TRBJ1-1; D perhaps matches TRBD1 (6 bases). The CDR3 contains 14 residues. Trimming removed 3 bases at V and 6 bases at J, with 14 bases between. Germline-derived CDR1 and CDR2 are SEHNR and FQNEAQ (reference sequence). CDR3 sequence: CASSFAGDMAEAFF. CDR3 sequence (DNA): TGTGCCAGCAGCTTTGCAGGGGATATGGCTGAAGCTTTCTTT.